Each of the 4 T cell receptor beta chains below was sequenced from the same sample in a study of cytomegalovirus exposure and HLA in healthy donors (dated by TCRdb to about 2017). Libraries came from the immunoSEQ multiplex PCR assay. For the multiplex PCR, a mixture combining 60 forward primers for TCR Vbeta segments and 13 reverse primers for TCR Jbeta segments was used. TCRdb took over this immuneACCESS table, retaining in-frame rearrangements with V and J assigned. Such tables are incomplete; in checked studies, under half of the missing clones stem from an unresolved V gene, and the remainder is unexplained. The sample's clone listing holds 53,000 or so clones. The ten largest account for around 5.6% of the sample. Input material: PBMCs. These receptor sequences come from a male donor in good health and CMV-seropositive.

The rearrangement links TRBV9 to TRBJ2-3; TRBD1 agrees at 9 bases. The CDR3 loop spans 15 amino acids. V was clipped by 2 bases and J by 1 base; unmatched bases: 2. The germline V gene encodes CDR1 SGDLS and CDR2 YYNGEE. In DNA, the CDR3 is TGTGCCAGCAGCGTGGGACAGGGTGGCACAGATACGCAGTATTTT. Amino acid sequence: CASSVGQGGTDTQYF.

V gene TRBV19 combines with J gene TRBJ2-3, with TRBD2 identical over 8 bases. The V segment lost 6 bases and the J segment 2 bases; nucleotides outside the gene matches: 16. Germline V gene data show CDR1 as LNHDA and CDR2 as SQIVND (reference sequence). The CDR3 is 18 amino acids. CDR3 DNA: TGTGCCAGTAGCCTACGGCGGGAGGATTACACCTTCACAGATACGCAGTATTTT. This encodes CASSLRREDYTFTDTQYF.

The CDR3 is CASSYAGGDYEQYF. CDR3 coding DNA: TGTGCCAGCAGTTACGCGGGGGGGGACTACGAGCAGTACTTC. This chain uses TRBV6-5 with TRBJ2-5, with 9 bases matching TRBD2. Gene TRBJ2-7 matches the end of the DNA better, so the J call may be wrong. The CDR3 length is 14 residues. Germline CDR1 MNHEY, CDR2 SVGAGI.

The CDR3 reads CASSFRSGDTGELFF. Here the CDR3 DNA reads TGTGCCAGCAGCTTCCGGTCAGGGGACACCGGGGAGCTGTTTTTT. This chain connects TRBV7-7 to TRBJ2-2; D is perhaps TRBD1 (6 bases). The CDR3 totals 15 residues. Trimming pared 3 bases from V and 3 bases from J, leaving 11 bases between. Germline loops: CDR1 SSHAT, CDR2 FNYEAQ (reference sequence).